This note documents a single TCR beta chain sequence. The antigen is unknown. By quantitative 5'-RACE with molecular barcodes, the TCR beta libraries were made. TCRdb fed the 5' RACE reads into MiXCR, producing one record per CDR3 protein. Found here are 340,000 or so distinct CDR3 sequences, around 15% of them singletons; the top ten hold about 1%. This specimen belongs to a study of CD8 T cells in ankylosing spondylitis. Study-level findings and limits: Typical of ankylosing spondylitis blood, it appeared, was a TCR beta motif of 7 or 8 highly homologous variants. Reports say disease-linked clones showed up significantly more in matched ankylosing spondylitis synovial fluid.

The CDR3 is 24 amino acids. V was clipped by 4 bases and J by 0 bases; unmatched bases: 30. CDR1 SGHRS and CDR2 YFSETQ come from the germline V gene. The receptor was isolated from a male donor with ankylosing spondylitis or in good health (not recorded which). Source material: blood, either unsorted or a sorted T cell fraction (not recorded which). The chain uses TRBV5-1 and TRBJ2-3; TRBD2 agrees at 9 bases. The CDR3, as DNA: TGCGCCAGCAGCCCCCAGAGCGCTAGCGGGGATCTTATACGATATTTGACTAGCACAGATACGCAGTATTTT. It codes for CASSPQSASGDLIRYLTSTDTQYF.